This T cell receptor (beta chain) derives from a study of blood T cell repertoires in COVID-19. The overall study: Material from acute and convalescent COVID-19 was sourced from the United States, Italy and Spain. Sample material is recorded as cDNA or gDNA derived from T cells, B-cell-depleted T cells, or PBMCs.

The CDR3 runs 13 residues. V trimming: 2 bases; J trimming: 6 bases; junction bases outside the gene matches: 3. Germline-derived CDR1 and CDR2 are LGHDT and YNNKEL (reference sequence). Authors' analysis steps: Counts of nucleated cells, estimated from reference gene primer amplification, were obtained. Assay used: immunoSEQ multiplex PCR; TCRdb lists only in-frame clones, some missing. That table furnishes V, J and clone size, whereas the DNA furnished D and trimming. The sample lists about 190,000 clones; over 75% were seen once. Sample: peripheral blood. V is TRBV3-1 (or the pseudogene TRBV3-2) and J is TRBJ1-2; 7 bases map to TRBD1. The receptor was isolated from a woman in her 50s with acute or convalescent COVID-19. CDR3 sequence (DNA): TGTGCCAGCAGCCAACAGGGGGTAAATGGCTACACCTTC. It is translated as CASSQQGVNGYTF.